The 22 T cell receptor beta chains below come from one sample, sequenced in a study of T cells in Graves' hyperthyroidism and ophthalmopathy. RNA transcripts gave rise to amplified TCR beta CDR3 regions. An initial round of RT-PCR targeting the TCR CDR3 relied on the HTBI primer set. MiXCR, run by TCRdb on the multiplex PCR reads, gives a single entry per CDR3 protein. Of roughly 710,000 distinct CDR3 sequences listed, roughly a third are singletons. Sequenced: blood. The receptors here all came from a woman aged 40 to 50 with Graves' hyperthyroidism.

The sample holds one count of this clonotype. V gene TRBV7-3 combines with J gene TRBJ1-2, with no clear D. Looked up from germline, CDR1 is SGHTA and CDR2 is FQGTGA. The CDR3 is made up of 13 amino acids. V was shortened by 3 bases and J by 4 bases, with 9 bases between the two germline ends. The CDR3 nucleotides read TGTGCCAGCAGCTTGAGGTCAGGCTATGGCTACACCTTC. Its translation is CASSLRSGYGYTF.

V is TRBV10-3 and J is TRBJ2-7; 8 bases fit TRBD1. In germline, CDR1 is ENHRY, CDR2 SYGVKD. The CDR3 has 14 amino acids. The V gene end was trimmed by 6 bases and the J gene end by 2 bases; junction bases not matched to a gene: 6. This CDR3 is CAIRSTGDPYEQYF. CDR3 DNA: TGTGCCATCAGATCGACAGGGGACCCCTACGAGCAGTACTTC.

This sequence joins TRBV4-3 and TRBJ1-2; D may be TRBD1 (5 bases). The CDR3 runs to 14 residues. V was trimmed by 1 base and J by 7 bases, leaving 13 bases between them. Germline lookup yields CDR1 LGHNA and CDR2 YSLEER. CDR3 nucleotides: TGCGCCAGCAGCCAAGTCAGGGAGGGGTTTGGCTACACCTTC. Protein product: CASSQVREGFGYTF.

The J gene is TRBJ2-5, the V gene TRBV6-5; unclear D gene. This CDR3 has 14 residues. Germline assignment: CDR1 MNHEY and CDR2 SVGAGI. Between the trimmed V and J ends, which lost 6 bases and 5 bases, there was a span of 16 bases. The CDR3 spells CASRLSTSRETQYF. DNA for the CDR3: TGTGCCAGCAGATTATCGACCTCGAGGGAGACCCAGTACTTC.

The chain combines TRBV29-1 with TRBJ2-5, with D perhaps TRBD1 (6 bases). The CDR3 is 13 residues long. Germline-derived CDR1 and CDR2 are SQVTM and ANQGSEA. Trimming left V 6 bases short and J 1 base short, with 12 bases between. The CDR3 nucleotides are TGCAGCGTCGCCGGACAGTCCCAAGAGACCCAGTACTTC. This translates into CSVAGQSQETQYF.

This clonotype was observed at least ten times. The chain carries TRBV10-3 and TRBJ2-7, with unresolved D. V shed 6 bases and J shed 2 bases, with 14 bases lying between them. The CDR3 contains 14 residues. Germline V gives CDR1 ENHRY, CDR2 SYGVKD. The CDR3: CAIRQTGDAYEQYF. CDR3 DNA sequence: TGTGCCATCAGGCAGACCGGCGACGCCTACGAGCAGTACTTC.

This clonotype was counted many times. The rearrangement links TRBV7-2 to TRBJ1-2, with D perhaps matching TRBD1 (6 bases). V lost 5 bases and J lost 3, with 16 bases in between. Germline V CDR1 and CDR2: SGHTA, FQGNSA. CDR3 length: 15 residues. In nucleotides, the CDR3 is TGTGCCAGCAGCACATACAGGGTTTTCGACTATGGCTACACCTTC. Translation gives CASSTYRVFDYGYTF.

The CDR3 loop reads CASRDREGGETQYF. CDR3 bases: TGTGCCAGCCGAGACAGGGAAGGAGGAGAGACCCAGTACTTC. V is TRBV12-3 or TRBV12-4 and J is TRBJ2-5, with 7 bases lining up with TRBD1. The CDR3 loop spans 14 amino acids. V gave up 8 bases and J gave up 4 bases; unmatched junction bases: 10.

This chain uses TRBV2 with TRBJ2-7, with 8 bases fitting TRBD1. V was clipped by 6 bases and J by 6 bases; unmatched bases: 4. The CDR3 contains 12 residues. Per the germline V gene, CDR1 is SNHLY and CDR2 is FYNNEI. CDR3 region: CASRDRAAEQYF. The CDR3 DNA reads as TGTGCCAGCAGGGACAGGGCAGCCGAGCAGTACTTC.

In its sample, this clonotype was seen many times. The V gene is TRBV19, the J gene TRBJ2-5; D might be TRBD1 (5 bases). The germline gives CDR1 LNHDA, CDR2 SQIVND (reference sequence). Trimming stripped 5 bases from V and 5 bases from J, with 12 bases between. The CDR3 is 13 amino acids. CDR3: CASSELGRETQYF. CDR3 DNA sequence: TGTGCCAGTAGTGAACTGGGGCGGGAGACCCAGTACTTC.

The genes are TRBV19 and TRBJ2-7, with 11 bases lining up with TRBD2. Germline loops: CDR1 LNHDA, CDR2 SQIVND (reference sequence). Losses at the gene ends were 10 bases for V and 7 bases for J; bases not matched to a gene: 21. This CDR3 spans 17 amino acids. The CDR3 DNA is TGTGCCACCGCCTTAACGGGACTAGCGGTTGGGGGTGTGGAGCAGTACTTC. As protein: CATALTGLAVGGVEQYF.

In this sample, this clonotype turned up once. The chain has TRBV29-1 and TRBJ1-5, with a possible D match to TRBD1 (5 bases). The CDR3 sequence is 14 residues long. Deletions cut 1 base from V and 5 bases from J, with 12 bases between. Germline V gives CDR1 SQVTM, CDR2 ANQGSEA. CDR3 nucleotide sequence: TGCAGCGTTGAAGGCCTCTTCAGGGATCAGCCCCAGCATTTT. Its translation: CSVEGLFRDQPQHF.

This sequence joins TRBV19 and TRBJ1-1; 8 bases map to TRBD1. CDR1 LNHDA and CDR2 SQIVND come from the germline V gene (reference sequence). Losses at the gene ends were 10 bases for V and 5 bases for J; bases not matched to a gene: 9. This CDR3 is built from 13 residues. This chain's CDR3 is CATAATGVTEAFF. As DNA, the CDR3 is TGTGCCACCGCGGCGACAGGGGTAACTGAAGCTTTCTTT. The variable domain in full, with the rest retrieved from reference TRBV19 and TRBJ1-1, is DGGITQSPKYLFRKEGQNVTLSCEQNLNHDAMYWYRQDPGQGLRLIYYSQIVNDFQKGDIAEGYSVSREKKESFPLTVTSAQKNPTAFYLCATAATGVTEAFFGQGTRLTVV.

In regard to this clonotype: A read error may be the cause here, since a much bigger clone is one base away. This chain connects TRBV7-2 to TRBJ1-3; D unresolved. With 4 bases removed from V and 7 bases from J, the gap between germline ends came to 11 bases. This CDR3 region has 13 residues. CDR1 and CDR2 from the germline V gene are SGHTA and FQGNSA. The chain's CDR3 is CASSWAPWNTIYF. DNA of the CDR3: TGTGCCAGCAGCTGGGCCCCCTGGAACACCATATATTTT.

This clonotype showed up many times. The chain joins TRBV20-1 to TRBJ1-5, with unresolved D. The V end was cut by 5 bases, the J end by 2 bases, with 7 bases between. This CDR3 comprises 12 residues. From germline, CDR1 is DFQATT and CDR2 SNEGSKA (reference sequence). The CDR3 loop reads CSAGRGNQPQHF. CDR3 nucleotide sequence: TGCAGTGCTGGGCGGGGCAATCAGCCCCAGCATTTT.

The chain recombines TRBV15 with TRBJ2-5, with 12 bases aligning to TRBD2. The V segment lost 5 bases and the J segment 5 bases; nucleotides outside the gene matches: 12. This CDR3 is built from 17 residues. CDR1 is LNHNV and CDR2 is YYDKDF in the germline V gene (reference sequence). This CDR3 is CATSRTTSGSSLETQYF. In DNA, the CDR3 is TGTGCCACCAGCCGAACGACTAGCGGGAGCTCCTTGGAGACCCAGTACTTC.

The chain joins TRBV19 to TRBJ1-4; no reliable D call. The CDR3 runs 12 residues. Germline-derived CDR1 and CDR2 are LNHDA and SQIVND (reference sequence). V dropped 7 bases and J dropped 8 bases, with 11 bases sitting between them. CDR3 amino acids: CASKSGGEKLFF. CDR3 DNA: TGTGCCAGTAAGTCGGGTGGCGAAAAACTGTTTTTT.

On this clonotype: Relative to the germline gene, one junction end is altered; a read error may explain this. The chain's CDR3 is CASSREPQGPLREQYF. The CDR3 coding sequence is TGCGCCAGCAGCCGAGAGCCACAGGGGCCCCTCCGGGAGCAGTACTTC. V usage is TRBV7-9 and J usage is TRBJ2-7; 7 bases align to TRBD1. This CDR3 has 16 amino acids. Germline V gives CDR1 SEHNR, CDR2 FQNEAQ (reference sequence). The complete variable domain, with remaining parts taken from reference TRBV7-9 and TRBJ2-7, reads DTGVSQNPRHKITKRGQNVTFRCDPISEHNRLYWYRQTLGQGPEFLTYFQNEAQLEKSRLLSDRFSAERPKGSFSTLEIQRTEQGDSAMYLCASSREPQGPLREQYFGPGTRLTVT.

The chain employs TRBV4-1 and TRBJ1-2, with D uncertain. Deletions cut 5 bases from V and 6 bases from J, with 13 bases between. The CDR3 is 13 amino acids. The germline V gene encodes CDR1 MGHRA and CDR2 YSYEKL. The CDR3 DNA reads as TGCGCCAGCAGCGCCGCGGCCCCCCATGGCTACACCTTC. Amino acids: CASSAAAPHGYTF.

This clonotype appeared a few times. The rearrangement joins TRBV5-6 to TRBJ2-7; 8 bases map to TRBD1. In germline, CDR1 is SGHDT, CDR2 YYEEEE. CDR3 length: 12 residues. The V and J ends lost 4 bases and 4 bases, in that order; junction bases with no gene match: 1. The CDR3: CASSGDRYEQYF. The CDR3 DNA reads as TGTGCCAGCAGCGGGGACAGGTACGAGCAGTACTTC.

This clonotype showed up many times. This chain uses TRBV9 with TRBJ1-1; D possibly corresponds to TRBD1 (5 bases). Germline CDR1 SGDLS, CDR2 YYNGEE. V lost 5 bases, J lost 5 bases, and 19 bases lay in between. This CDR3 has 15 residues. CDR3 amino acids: CASSPAWTIETEAFF. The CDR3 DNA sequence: TGTGCCAGCAGTCCGGCCTGGACAATCGAGACTGAAGCTTTCTTT. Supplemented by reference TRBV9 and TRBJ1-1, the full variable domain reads DSGVTQTPKHLITATGQRVTLRCSPRSGDLSVYWYQQSLDQGLQFLIQYYNGEERAKGNILERFSAQQFPDLHSELNLSSLELGDSALYFCASSPAWTIETEAFFGQGTRLTVV.

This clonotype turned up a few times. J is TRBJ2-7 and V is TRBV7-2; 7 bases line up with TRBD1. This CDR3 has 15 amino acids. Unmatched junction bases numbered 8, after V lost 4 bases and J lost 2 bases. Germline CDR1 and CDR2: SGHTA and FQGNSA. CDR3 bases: TGTGCCAGCAGCTACTCGGGACAGCTTACCTACGAGCAGTACTTC. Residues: CASSYSGQLTYEQYF.